The present TCR beta chain was sequenced within a study of Graves' ophthalmopathy and Graves' hyperthyroidism. In the study overall: The authors defined stable hyperthyroidism as no ophthalmopathy within 18 months of follow-up.

Trimming stripped 5 bases from V and 9 bases from J, with 17 bases between. Germline CDR1 and CDR2: PRHDT and FYEKMQ (reference sequence). The CDR3 runs to 14 residues. There are many counts of this clonotype. CDR3 regions of TCR beta were amplified from RNA transcripts. First-round RT-PCR employed HTBI primers, with a second-round multiplex PCR after it. TCRdb redid the calling of the multiplex PCR reads with MiXCR, one entry per CDR3 protein. The table lists roughly 1.1 million distinct CDR3 sequences, about two fifths of them singletons. Sequencing was carried out using peripheral blood or thyroid tissue (not recorded which). This chain uses TRBV13 with TRBJ1-5; D possibly corresponds to TRBD1 (6 bases). The origin of this receptor is an adult man with Graves' hyperthyroidism. CDR3 DNA: TGTGCCAGCAGCGCCCGGGACAAGATTGGGCCCCAGCATTTT. It yields the protein CASSARDKIGPQHF.